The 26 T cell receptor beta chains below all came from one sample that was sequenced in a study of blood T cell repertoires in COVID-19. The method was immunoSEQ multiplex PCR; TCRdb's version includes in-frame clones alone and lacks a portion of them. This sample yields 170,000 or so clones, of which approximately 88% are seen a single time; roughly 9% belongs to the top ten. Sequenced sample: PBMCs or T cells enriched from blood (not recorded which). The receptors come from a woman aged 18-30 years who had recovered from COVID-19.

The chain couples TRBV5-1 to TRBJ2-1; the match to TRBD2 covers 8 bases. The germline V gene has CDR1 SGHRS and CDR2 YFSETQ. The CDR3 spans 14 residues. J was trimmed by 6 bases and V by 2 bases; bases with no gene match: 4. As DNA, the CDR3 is TGCGCCAGCAGCTTTAGCGGGACACGCAATGAGCAGTTCTTC. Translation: CASSFSGTRNEQFF.

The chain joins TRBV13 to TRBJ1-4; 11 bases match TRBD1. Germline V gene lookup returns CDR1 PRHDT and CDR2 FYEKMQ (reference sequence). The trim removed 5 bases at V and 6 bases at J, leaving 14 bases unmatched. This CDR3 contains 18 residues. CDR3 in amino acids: CASSHWTGGPQLHEKLFF. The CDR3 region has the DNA TGTGCCAGCAGCCACTGGACAGGGGGCCCTCAACTACATGAAAAACTGTTTTTT.

CDR3 DNA: TGTGCCATCAGTGAGTCCGGCGGAGCAAACACCGGGGAGCTGTTTTTT. This sequence encodes CAISESGGANTGELFF. V gene TRBV10-3 combines with J gene TRBJ2-2, with unresolved D. CDR1 ENHRY and CDR2 SYGVKD come from the germline V gene. Trimming took 0 bases from V and 2 from J, leaving 10 bases between them. There are 16 residues in the CDR3.

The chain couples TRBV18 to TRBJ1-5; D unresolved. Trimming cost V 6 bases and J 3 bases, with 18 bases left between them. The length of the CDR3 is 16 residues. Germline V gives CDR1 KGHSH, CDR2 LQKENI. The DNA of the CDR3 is TGTGCCAGCTCCCCTGGCCCCCCGGGAACCAATCAGCCCCAGCATTTT. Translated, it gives CASSPGPPGTNQPQHF.

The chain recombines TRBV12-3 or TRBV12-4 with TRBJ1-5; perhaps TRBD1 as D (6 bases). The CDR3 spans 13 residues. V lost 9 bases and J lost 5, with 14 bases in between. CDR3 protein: CASQDSPDQPQHF. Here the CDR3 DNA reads TGTGCCAGTCAGGACAGTCCGGATCAGCCCCAGCATTTT.

The chain's CDR3 is CASSVEQGIYTEAFF. CDR3 nucleotides: TGTGCCAGCAGCGTAGAACAGGGAATTTACACTGAAGCTTTCTTT. This rearrangement joins TRBV9 to TRBJ1-1, with D perhaps TRBD1 (6 bases). There are 15 residues in the CDR3. Trimming removed 0 bases at V and 3 bases at J, with 12 bases between. Germline loops: CDR1 SGDLS, CDR2 YYNGEE.

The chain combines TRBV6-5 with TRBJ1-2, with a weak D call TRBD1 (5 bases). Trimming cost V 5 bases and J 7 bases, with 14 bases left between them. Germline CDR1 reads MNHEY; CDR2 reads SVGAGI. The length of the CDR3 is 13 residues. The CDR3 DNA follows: TGTGCCAGCAGTACCAGGGAGGACGGTGGCTACACCTTC. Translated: CASSTREDGGYTF.

CDR3 loop: CASSEVGARANYGYTF. The CDR3 DNA sequence: TGTGCCAGCAGCGAGGTGGGGGCGCGAGCTAACTATGGCTACACCTTC. The rearrangement joins TRBV2 to TRBJ1-2; possibly TRBD1 for D (6 bases). The CDR3 consists of 16 residues. V was cut by 6 bases and J by 0 bases, with 17 bases left in between. Germline CDR1 SNHLY, CDR2 FYNNEI.

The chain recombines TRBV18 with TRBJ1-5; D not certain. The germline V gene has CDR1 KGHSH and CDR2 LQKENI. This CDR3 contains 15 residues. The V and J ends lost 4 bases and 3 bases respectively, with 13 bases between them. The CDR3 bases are TGTGCCAGCTCACAATTCAGTGGGCCCAATCAGCCCCAGCATTTT. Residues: CASSQFSGPNQPQHF. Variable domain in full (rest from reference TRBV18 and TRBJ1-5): NAGVMQNPRHLVRRRGQEARLRCSPMKGHSHVYWYRQLPEEGLKFMVYLQKENIIDESGMPKERFSAEFPKEGPSILRIQQVVRGDSAAYFCASSQFSGPNQPQHFGDGTRLSIL.

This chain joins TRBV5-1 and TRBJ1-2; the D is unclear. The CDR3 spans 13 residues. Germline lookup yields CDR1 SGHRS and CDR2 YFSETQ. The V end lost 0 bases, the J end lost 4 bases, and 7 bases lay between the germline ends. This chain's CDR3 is CASSLGLSYGYTF. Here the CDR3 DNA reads TGCGCCAGCAGCTTGGGACTGTCCTATGGCTACACCTTC.

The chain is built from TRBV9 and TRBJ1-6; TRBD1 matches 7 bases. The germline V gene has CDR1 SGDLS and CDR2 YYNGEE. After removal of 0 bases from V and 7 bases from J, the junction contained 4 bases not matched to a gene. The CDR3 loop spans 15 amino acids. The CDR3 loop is CASSVGQGQNSPLHF. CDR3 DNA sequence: TGTGCCAGCAGCGTAGGACAGGGCCAGAATTCACCCCTCCACTTT.

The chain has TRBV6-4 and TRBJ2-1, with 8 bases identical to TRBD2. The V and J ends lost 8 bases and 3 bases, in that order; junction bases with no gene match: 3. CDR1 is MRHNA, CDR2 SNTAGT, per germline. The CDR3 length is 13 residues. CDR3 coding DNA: TGTGCCAGCCGTAGCGGGAACTACAATGAGCAGTTCTTC. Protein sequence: CASRSGNYNEQFF.

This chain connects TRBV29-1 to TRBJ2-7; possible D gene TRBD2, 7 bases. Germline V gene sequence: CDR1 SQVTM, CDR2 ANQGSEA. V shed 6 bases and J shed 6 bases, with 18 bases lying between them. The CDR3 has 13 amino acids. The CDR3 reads CSVWGGFGSEQYF. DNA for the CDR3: TGCAGCGTGTGGGGGGGCTTTGGAAGCGAGCAGTACTTC.

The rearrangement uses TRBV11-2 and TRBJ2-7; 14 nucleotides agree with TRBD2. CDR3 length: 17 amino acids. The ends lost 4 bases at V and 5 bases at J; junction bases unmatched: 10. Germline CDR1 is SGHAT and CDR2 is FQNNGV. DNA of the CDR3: TGTGCCAGCAGCTCTCGACTAGCGGGAGGGCAGGGGGACGAGCAGTACTTC. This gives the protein CASSSRLAGGQGDEQYF.

In nucleotides, the CDR3 is TGTGCCAGCAGTTCTTCCGGGAGGGGAAATTCACCCCTCCACTTT. It translates to CASSSSGRGNSPLHF. The chain employs TRBV6-2 or TRBV6-3 and TRBJ1-6; D is perhaps TRBD1 (5 bases). Deletions cut 4 bases from V and 7 bases from J, with 14 bases between. The CDR3 is 15 residues long. Germline assignment: CDR1 MNHEY and CDR2 SVGEGT.

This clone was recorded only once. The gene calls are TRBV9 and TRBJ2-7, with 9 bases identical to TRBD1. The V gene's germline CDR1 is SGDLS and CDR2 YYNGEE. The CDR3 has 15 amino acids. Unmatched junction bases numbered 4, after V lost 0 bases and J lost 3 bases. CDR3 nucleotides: TGTGCCAGCAGCGTAGGTTGGGACAGGGTCTACGAGCAGTACTTC. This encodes CASSVGWDRVYEQYF. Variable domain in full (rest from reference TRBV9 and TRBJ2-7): DSGVTQTPKHLITATGQRVTLRCSPRSGDLSVYWYQQSLDQGLQFLIQYYNGEERAKGNILERFSAQQFPDLHSELNLSSLELGDSALYFCASSVGWDRVYEQYFGPGTRLTVT.

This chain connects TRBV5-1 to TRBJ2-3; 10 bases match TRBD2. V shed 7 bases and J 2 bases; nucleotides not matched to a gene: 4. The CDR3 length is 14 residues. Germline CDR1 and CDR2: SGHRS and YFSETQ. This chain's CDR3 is CASGLAGVTDTQYF. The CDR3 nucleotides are TGCGCCAGCGGGCTAGCGGGGGTCACAGATACGCAGTATTTT.

This CDR3 is CATSTFGGSFEYEQYF. The CDR3 DNA is TGTGCCACCAGCACCTTCGGGGGGTCCTTTGAGTACGAGCAGTACTTC. This rearrangement joins TRBV15 to TRBJ2-7, with 7 positions matching TRBD2. The germline CDR1 and CDR2 sequences are LNHNV and YYDKDF (reference sequence). V trimming: 4 bases; J trimming: 4 bases; junction bases outside the gene matches: 13. The CDR3 runs to 16 residues.

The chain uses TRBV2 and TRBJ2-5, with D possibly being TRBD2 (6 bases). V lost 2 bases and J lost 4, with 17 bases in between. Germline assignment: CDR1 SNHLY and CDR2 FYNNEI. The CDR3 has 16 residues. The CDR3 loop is CASSEWWDSIIETQYF. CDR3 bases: TGTGCCAGCAGTGAATGGTGGGACTCCATAATAGAGACCCAGTACTTC.

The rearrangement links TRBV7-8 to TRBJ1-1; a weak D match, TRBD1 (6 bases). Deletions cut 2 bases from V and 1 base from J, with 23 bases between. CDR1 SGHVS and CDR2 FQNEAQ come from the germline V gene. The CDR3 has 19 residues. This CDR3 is CASSLSFRGGIVENTEAFF. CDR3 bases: TGTGCCAGCAGCTTAAGTTTCAGAGGGGGAATTGTCGAGAACACTGAAGCTTTCTTT.

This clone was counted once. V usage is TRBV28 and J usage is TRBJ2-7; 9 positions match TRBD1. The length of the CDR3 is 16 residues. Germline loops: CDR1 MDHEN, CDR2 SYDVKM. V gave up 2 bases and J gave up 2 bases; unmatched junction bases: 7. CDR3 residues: CASSLPGQGNTYEQYF. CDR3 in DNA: TGTGCCAGCAGTTTACCGGGACAGGGAAATACCTACGAGCAGTACTTC.

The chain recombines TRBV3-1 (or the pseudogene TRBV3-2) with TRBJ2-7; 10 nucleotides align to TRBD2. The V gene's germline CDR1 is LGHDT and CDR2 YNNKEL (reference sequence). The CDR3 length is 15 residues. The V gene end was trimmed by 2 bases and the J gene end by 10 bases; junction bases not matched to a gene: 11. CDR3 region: CASSQPTSGPPEQYF. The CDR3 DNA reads TGTGCCAGCAGCCAACCGACTAGCGGGCCCCCCGAACAGTACTTC.

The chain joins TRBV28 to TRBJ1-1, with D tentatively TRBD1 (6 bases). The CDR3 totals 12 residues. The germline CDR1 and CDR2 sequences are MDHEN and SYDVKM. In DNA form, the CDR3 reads TGTGCACTACAGGGTGAGAACACTGAAGCTTTCTTT. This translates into CALQGENTEAFF.

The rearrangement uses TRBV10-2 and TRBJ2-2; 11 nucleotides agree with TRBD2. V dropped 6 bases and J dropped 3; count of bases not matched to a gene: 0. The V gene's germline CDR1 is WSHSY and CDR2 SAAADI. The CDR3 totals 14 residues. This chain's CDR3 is CASRLAGDTGELFF. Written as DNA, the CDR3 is TGCGCCAGCAGACTAGCGGGGGACACCGGGGAGCTGTTTTTT.

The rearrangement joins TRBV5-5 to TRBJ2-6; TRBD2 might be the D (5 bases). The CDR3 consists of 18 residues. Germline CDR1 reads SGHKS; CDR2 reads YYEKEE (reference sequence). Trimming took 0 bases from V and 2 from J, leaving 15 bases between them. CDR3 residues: CASSLGVARQAGANVLTF. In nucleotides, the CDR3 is TGTGCCAGCAGCTTGGGGGTAGCGCGGCAGGCTGGGGCCAACGTCCTGACTTTC.

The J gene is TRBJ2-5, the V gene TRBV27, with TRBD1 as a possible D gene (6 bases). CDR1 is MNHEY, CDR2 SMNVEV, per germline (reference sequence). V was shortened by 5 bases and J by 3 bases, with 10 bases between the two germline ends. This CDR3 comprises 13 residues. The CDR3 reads CASSTRTEETQYF. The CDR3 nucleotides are TGTGCCAGCAGTACTCGGACAGAAGAGACCCAGTACTTC.